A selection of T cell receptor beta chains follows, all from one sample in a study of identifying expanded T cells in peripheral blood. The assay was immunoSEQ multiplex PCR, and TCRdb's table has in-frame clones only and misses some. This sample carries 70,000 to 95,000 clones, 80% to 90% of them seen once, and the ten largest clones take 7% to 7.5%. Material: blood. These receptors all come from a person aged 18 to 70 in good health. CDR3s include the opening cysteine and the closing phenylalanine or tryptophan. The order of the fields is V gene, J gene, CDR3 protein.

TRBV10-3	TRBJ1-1	CAIRGQGENEAFF
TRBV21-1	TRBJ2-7	CASSKVGEQYF
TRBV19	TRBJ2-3	CASSIKDTQYF
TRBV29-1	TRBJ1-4	CSVEGATGRLFF
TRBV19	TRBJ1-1	CASSGPGGRGSFF
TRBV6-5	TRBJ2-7	CASRSGPGIYEQYF
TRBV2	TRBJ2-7	CASSLGPSGSSYEQYF
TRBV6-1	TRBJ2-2	CASSDYSTGELFF
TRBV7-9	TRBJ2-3	CASSSAGGGTDTQYF
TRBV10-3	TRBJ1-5	CAISESSGGQPQHF
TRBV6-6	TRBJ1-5	CASSYSDRAFNQPQHF
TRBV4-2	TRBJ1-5	CASSQDSTQGAHQPQHF
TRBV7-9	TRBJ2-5	CASSRDRVGETQYF
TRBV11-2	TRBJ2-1	CASSLARVGSYNEQFF
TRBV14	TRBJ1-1	CASSQVWRTEAFF
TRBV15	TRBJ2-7	CATSRRQGVAHEQYF
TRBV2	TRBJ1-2	CASSARVFYGYTF
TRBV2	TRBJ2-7	CASYMSGRAKVPDEQYF
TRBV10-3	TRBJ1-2	CAIRGTGGDGYTF
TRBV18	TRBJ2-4	CASSRQGANIQYF
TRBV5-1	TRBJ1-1	CASSLGTEHTEAFF
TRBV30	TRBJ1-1	CAWSRGHSVEAFF
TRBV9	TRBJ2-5	CASSADPNGQGGETQYF
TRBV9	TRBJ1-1	CASSVAGQTEAFF
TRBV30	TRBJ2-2	CAWSPGAVIGELFF
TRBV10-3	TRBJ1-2	CAISAPGAGKGVNYGYTF
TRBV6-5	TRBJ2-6	CASSYLGANVLTF
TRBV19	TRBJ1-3	CASSNGGLGNTIYF
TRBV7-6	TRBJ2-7	CASSPRGYEQYF
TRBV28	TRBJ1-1	CASSLVGQGIKAFF
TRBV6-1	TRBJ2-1	CAMSPGGGVYNEQFF
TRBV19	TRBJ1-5	CASSIQVGFQGSDQPQHF
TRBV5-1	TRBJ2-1	CASSRESYNEQFF
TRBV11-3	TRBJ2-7	CASSLAGTSGSSYEQYF
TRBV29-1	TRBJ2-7	CSVEQGDYEQYF
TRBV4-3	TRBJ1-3	CASSQGRSRLSGNTIYF
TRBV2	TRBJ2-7	CASSLEGSRDYEQYF
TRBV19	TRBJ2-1	CASRGLADNEQFF
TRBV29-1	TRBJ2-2	CSVESPNTGELFF
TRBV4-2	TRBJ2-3	CASSQAGFETDTQYF
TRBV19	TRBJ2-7	CATNRGRGLEQYF
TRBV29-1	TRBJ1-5	CSVVLGDDSNQPQHF
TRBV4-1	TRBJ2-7	CASSQGAYEQYF
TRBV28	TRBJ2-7	CASTTTGGGYEQYF
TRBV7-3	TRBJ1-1	CASSFGGETTEAFF
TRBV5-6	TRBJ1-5	CASSLADQGSPQHF